Each of the 19 T cell receptor beta chains below was sequenced from the same sample in a study of T cells of healthy individuals. TCRdb re-called the 5' RACE reads through MiXCR, storing one row per CDR3 protein. Of around 83,000 distinct CDR3 sequences in the sample, around 5.1% were seen once. The receptors here all came from a female donor in good health.

Ten or more counts support this clonotype. The chain uses TRBV5-4 and TRBJ2-6; D gene uncertain. CDR3 length: 15 residues. Germline-derived CDR1 and CDR2 are SGHNT and YYREEE (reference sequence). V was trimmed by 4 bases and J by 0 bases, leaving 8 bases between them. The CDR3 sequence: CASSPPPSGANVLTF. For the CDR3, the DNA is TGTGCCAGCAGCCCGCCGCCCTCTGGGGCCAACGTCCTGACTTTC.

This clonotype has at least ten counts. This chain connects TRBV7-2 to TRBJ2-7; TRBD2 matches 8 bases. From germline, CDR1 is SGHTA and CDR2 FQGNSA. V trimming: 4 bases; J trimming: 7 bases; junction bases outside the gene matches: 15. This CDR3 is built from 16 residues. CDR3 protein: CASSSGGLAGWGEQYF. The CDR3, as DNA: TGTGCCAGCAGCTCCGGTGGCCTAGCGGGTTGGGGGGAGCAGTACTTC.

The genes are TRBV12-3 or TRBV12-4 and TRBJ1-1, with D tentatively TRBD1 (5 bases). V was pared by 1 base and J by 5 bases, with 11 bases between. The CDR3 runs to 14 residues. CDR3 sequence reads: CASSLGGTGTEAFF. The DNA for the CDR3 is TGTGCCAGCAGTTTAGGGGGCACGGGTACTGAAGCTTTCTTT.

This clonotype was observed a handful of times. This chain uses TRBV19 with TRBJ2-1; D not certain. Trimming removed 5 bases from V and 0 bases from J, with 8 bases in between. CDR1 is LNHDA and CDR2 is SQIVND in the germline V gene (reference sequence). This CDR3 contains 14 residues. CDR3 sequence (DNA): TGTGCCAGTAGTTTTTCGGGCTCCTACAATGAGCAGTTCTTC. Protein: CASSFSGSYNEQFF.

V and J are TRBV4-1 and TRBJ2-5, with 14 bases lining up with TRBD2. This CDR3 region has 18 residues. From germline, CDR1 is MGHRA and CDR2 YSYEKL. The V gene end was trimmed by 2 bases and the J gene end by 8 bases; junction bases not matched to a gene: 13. The CDR3 coding sequence is TGCGCCAGCAGCCAAAAGCTTTTTGCCGGGACTAGCGGGAGTACCCAGTACTTC. This sequence encodes CASSQKLFAGTSGSTQYF.

This clonotype was detected ten times or more. The chain uses TRBV4-3 and TRBJ1-6; weak D call: TRBD1 (5 bases). From germline, CDR1 is LGHNA and CDR2 YSLEER. This CDR3 is 16 amino acids long. The V end was cut by 0 bases, the J end by 9 bases, with 15 bases between. The CDR3 loop reads CASSQEEGLPSSPLHF. The CDR3 bases are TGCGCCAGCAGCCAAGAAGAGGGACTTCCCAGTTCACCCCTCCACTTT.

There are a few counts of this clonotype. The chain carries TRBV7-2 and TRBJ1-2, with D unresolved. V was cut by 3 bases and J by 3 bases, with 20 bases left in between. The CDR3 has 17 residues. Germline CDR1 is SGHTA and CDR2 is FQGNSA. The CDR3 protein is CASSFFPGSRSDYGYTF. The DNA for the CDR3 is TGTGCCAGCAGCTTCTTTCCCGGGTCGAGGTCTGACTATGGCTACACCTTC. The whole variable domain, filled in from reference TRBV7-2 and TRBJ1-2, reads GAGVSQSPSNKVTEKGKDVELRCDPISGHTALYWYRQSLGQGLEFLIYFQGNSAPDKSGLPSDRFSAERTGGSVSTLTIQRTQQEDSAVYLCASSFFPGSRSDYGYTFGSGTRLTVV.

On this clonotype: One end of the junction does not line up with germline, which may come from a read error. The chain links TRBV15 to TRBJ1-4; no definite D call. The germline V gene encodes CDR1 LNHNV and CDR2 YYDKDF (reference sequence). The CDR3 has 13 residues. The CDR3 nucleotides read TGTGTCACCAGCAGCACACGGAATGAAAAACTGTTTTTT. It specifies CVTSSTRNEKLFF.

At least ten counts were recorded for this clonotype. The rearrangement joins TRBV4-3 to TRBJ2-1; 15 bases align to TRBD2. The CDR3 sequence is 16 residues long. J lost 9 bases, V lost 4 bases, and 7 bases had no gene match. Germline CDR1 LGHNA, CDR2 YSLEER. In DNA, the CDR3 is TGCGCCAGCAGCCCCGGACTAGCGGGAGGGTATACTGAGCAGTTCTTC. Residues: CASSPGLAGGYTEQFF.

This clonotype showed up many times. The CDR3 is CASSLETGGAAFF. The CDR3 region has the DNA TGTGCCAGCAGCTTAGAGACAGGGGGCGCAGCTTTCTTT. The chain joins TRBV7-2 to TRBJ1-1; the match to TRBD1 covers 10 bases. V was pared by 1 base and J by 10 bases, with 3 bases of the junction left unmatched. The CDR3 runs 13 residues. Per the germline V gene, CDR1 is SGHTA and CDR2 is FQGNSA.

This clonotype was observed at least ten times. The V gene is TRBV12-3 or TRBV12-4, the J gene TRBJ1-5; possible D gene TRBD1, 6 bases. With 4 bases removed from V and 6 bases from J, the gap between germline ends came to 13 bases. The CDR3 covers 14 residues. The CDR3 DNA reads as TGTGCCAGCAGTTCCCATCAGGGGCTTCAGCCCCAGCATTTT. It specifies CASSSHQGLQPQHF.

This clonotype appeared many times. The chain is built from TRBV28 and TRBJ1-1; no clear D. The CDR3 spans 13 residues. Germline V gene data show CDR1 as MDHEN and CDR2 as SYDVKM. Trimming took off 1 base at V and 6 bases at J, with 9 bases between the two ends. Here the CDR3 reads CASSLYTPPEAFF. CDR3 nucleotide sequence: TGTGCCAGCAGTTTATACACCCCACCTGAAGCTTTCTTT.

CDR3 sequence reads: CSVRDSYYVNTEAFF. The CDR3 DNA reads TGCAGCGTTAGGGACTCCTATTACGTGAACACTGAAGCTTTCTTT. This sequence joins TRBV29-1 and TRBJ1-1; a possible D gene is TRBD1 (5 bases). V lost 5 bases to trimming and J lost 0 bases, with 16 bases between them. The CDR3 extends over 15 amino acids. The germline CDR1 and CDR2 sequences are SQVTM and ANQGSEA. Based on the CDR3 plus reference TRBV29-1 and TRBJ1-1, the full variable domain is SAVISQKPSRDICQRGTSLTIQCQVDSQVTMMFWYRQQPGQSLTLIATANQGSEATYESGFVIDKFPISRPNLTFSTLTVSNMSPEDSSIYLCSVRDSYYVNTEAFFGQGTRLTVV.

This clonotype was detected many times. The rearrangement links TRBV7-8 to TRBJ1-6; tentative D call: TRBD1 (6 bases). The CDR3 contains 19 residues. CDR1 and CDR2 from the germline V gene are SGHVS and FQNEAQ. V gave up 4 bases and J gave up 0 bases, with 19 bases separating them. DNA of the CDR3: TGTGCCAGCAGCTACACGTTGACAGGTCGAAGCTCCTATAATTCACCCCTCCACTTT. Translated: CASSYTLTGRSSYNSPLHF.

The J gene is TRBJ1-5, the V gene TRBV7-3; TRBD1 aligns across 9 bases. The CDR3 has 19 amino acids. Germline assignment: CDR1 SGHTA and CDR2 FQGTGA. V dropped 4 bases and J dropped 0; count of bases not matched to a gene: 13. Written as DNA, the CDR3 is TGTGCCAGCAGCTCGTCCGGGACAGGGTCCCCTGATAGCAATCAGCCCCAGCATTTT. It translates to CASSSSGTGSPDSNQPQHF.

This clonotype was counted at least ten times. This chain links TRBV3-1 with TRBJ2-1, with a weak D call TRBD1 (6 bases). The CDR3 covers 13 residues. Trimming shortened V by 2 bases and J by 6 bases, and 8 bases separated the two germline ends. Germline V lookup: CDR1 LGHDT, CDR2 YNNKEL (reference sequence). The CDR3 DNA is TGTGCCAGCAGCCAAATGACAGGCAATGAGCAGTTCTTC. Its protein product is CASSQMTGNEQFF.

The chain couples TRBV28 to TRBJ1-1; unclear D gene. With 7 bases removed from V and 4 bases from J, the gap between germline ends came to 7 bases. Germline V gene sequence: CDR1 MDHEN, CDR2 SYDVKM. CDR3 length: 11 amino acids. The CDR3 DNA follows: TGTGCCAGCACCTGGTCCACTGAAGCTTTCTTT. Protein product: CASTWSTEAFF.

The chain links TRBV11-2 to TRBJ1-3; TRBD1 might be the D (6 bases). This CDR3 contains 17 residues. The V gene's germline CDR1 is SGHAT and CDR2 FQNNGV. V was trimmed by 1 base and J by 1 base, leaving 14 bases between them. This chain's CDR3 is CASSLGRRGKSGNTIYF. In nucleotides, the CDR3 is TGTGCCAGCAGCTTAGGAAGGAGGGGGAAATCTGGAAACACCATATATTTT.

This clonotype was observed a handful of times. The chain combines TRBV10-3 with TRBJ2-5; D possibly corresponds to TRBD1 (5 bases). This CDR3 contains 15 residues. CDR1 and CDR2 (germline): ENHRY, SYGVKD. V was trimmed by 4 bases and J by 0 bases, leaving 12 bases between them. CDR3 DNA sequence: TGTGCCATCAGTGGGGTGGGGCAGAACCAAGAGACCCAGTACTTC. It specifies CAISGVGQNQETQYF.